This T cell receptor beta chain emerged from a study of OX40 agonist ivuxolimab in advanced cancers. Background on the study: Aged roughly 23 to 85 with a mean of roughly 65 years, they were 75% to 85% male.

Germline V gives CDR1 KGHSY, CDR2 FQNENV. CDR3 length: 13 residues. The V end lost 2 bases, the J end lost 14 bases, and 16 bases lay between the germline ends. Overall study findings and caveats: Averaging showed that CD8+ T cells had more expanded clones than CD4+ did. Doses of 0.1 to 3.0 mg/kg were accompanied by clonal expansion of CD4+ and CD8+ blood T cells by week 6.

Only in-frame clones appear in the TCRdb table, and some are missing; sequencing was by immunoSEQ multiplex PCR. Of approximately 61,000 clones in the sample, approximately 80% were seen once. Regarding this clone: The antigen is undetermined.

This receptor was obtained from an adult with an advanced solid tumor such as melanoma, head and neck, liver or kidney cancer. The rearrangement links TRBV16 to TRBJ2-1; possibly TRBD2 for D (5 bases). The sequencing used CD4+ or CD8+ T cells sorted from blood, collected in a trial of the OX40 agonist ivuxolimab. The CDR3 reads CASSQLLEEAEFF. The CDR3 coding sequence is TGTGCCAGCAGCCAACTCCTAGAGGAGGCGGAGTTCTTC.